This TCR beta chain was identified during a study of blood T cell repertoires in COVID-19. The wider study: T cells, B-cell-depleted T cells, or PBMCs provided the cDNA or gDNA that served as material.

In the source study's methods: Counts of nucleated cells, estimated from reference gene primer amplification, were obtained. Some clones are missing from TCRdb's copy, which holds only in-frame ones; the method was immunoSEQ multiplex PCR. Clone size and V and J calls were adopted from that table, with D and trimming inferred from the DNA. This sample has 300,000 or so clones, with more than 75% found just once. Enrollees, roughly 18 to 90 years old, lived in 24 US areas. Cohort 3 recovered donors had two negative PCRs, clearance, or symptom resolution. V shed 0 bases and J shed 5 bases, with 9 bases lying between them. This CDR3 is 14 amino acids long.

The V and J genes are TRBV23-1 and TRBJ2-3; D perhaps matches TRBD2 (6 bases). TRBV23-1 is flagged as an ORF with uncertain function. The sequencing input was PBMCs or T cells enriched from blood (not recorded which). This TCR derives from a man aged 55-75 years who had recovered from COVID-19. CDR3 DNA: TGCGCCAGCAGTCAATCGTGGAGGGGAGATACGCAGTATTTT. Translated: CASSQSWRGDTQYF.